Listed below are T cell receptor beta chains from one sample, sequenced in a study of early T cells in non-severe SARS-CoV-2 infection. In TCRdb, the 5' RACE reads were re-called with MiXCR into one record per CDR3 protein. The sample lists 90,000 to 120,000 distinct CDR3 sequences, approximately 10% occurring once. Sequencing input: whole blood. The receptors derive from an adult who was a healthcare worker with PCR-confirmed SARS-CoV-2 infection or an uninfected control (not recorded which). Both conserved end residues are part of each CDR3. The D gene is left open where the match is weak. Clone size appears in some rows only: once, few, many, or a class for an expanded clone.

cdr3_aa cdr3_nt v_call d_call cdr3_length clone_size j_call
CASSQIGGRGRNEQFF TGTGCCAGCAGCCAAATCGGCGGGAGAGGTAGGAATGAGCAGTTCTTC TRBV4-2 TRBD2 16 many TRBJ2-1
CASSRDRGRETQYF TGTGCCAGCAGCCGGGACAGGGGCAGGGAGACCCAGTACTTC TRBV9 TRBD1 14 few TRBJ2-5
CASSPSGSTYEQYF TGTGCCAGCAGTCCAAGCGGGAGTACCTACGAGCAGTACTTC TRBV5-4 TRBD2 14 many TRBJ2-7
CASSLLAGETQYF TGTGCCAGCAGCTTACTAGCGGGAGAGACCCAGTACTTC TRBV7-9 TRBD2 13 many TRBJ2-5
CASSFENDEQFF TGTGCCAGCAGCTTTGAAAACGATGAGCAGTTCTTC TRBV11-1 . 12 . TRBJ2-1
CSARVSGGGRSSYNEQFF TGCAGTGCTAGAGTTTCCGGTGGCGGCAGAAGCTCCTACAATGAGCAGTTCTTC TRBV20-1 . 18 many TRBJ2-1
CASSQDPRTDQETQYF TGCGCCAGCAGCCAAGATCCTAGGACTGACCAAGAGACCCAGTACTTC TRBV4-3 . 16 many TRBJ2-5
CASSRATRDAINYGYTF TGTGCCAGCAGCAGAGCGACCCGGGACGCTATTAACTATGGCTACACCTTC TRBV7-9 . 17 few TRBJ1-2
CASSERGDRVNLRHQPQHF TGTGCCAGCAGTGAAAGGGGGGACAGGGTGAACCTAAGGCATCAGCCCCAGCATTTT TRBV2 TRBD1 19 . TRBJ1-5
CASSLGGGRGNEQFF TGTGCCAGCAGCTTAGGGGGCGGGAGAGGTAATGAGCAGTTCTTC TRBV7-2 TRBD2 15 many TRBJ2-1
CASSDSGRVLLGGNIQYF TGTGCCAGCAGTGACAGCGGGAGGGTCTTACTTGGCGGGAACATTCAGTACTTC TRBV25-1 TRBD2 18 many TRBJ2-4
CASSMDVSTDTQYF TGTGCCAGCAGCATGGACGTTAGCACAGATACGCAGTATTTT TRBV5-5 . 14 few TRBJ2-3
CASSDSGRAQTQYF TGTGCCAGCAGCGATAGCGGGAGGGCCCAGACGCAGTATTTT TRBV7-8 TRBD2 14 . TRBJ2-3
CASSLNLVGTPEQFF TGTGCCAGCAGCTTGAATCTCGTAGGAACTCCTGAGCAGTTCTTC TRBV7-8 . 15 many TRBJ2-1
CSAKNSASEQYF TGCAGTGCAAAGAATAGCGCTTCCGAGCAGTACTTC TRBV20-1 . 12 few TRBJ2-7
CASGPTGEIYQPQHF TGTGCCAGCGGGCCGACAGGGGAGATTTATCAGCCCCAGCATTTT TRBV27 TRBD1 15 few TRBJ1-5
CASSTRRGQETQYF TGTGCCAGCAGCACCCGGAGGGGCCAAGAGACCCAGTACTTC TRBV7-2 . 14 many TRBJ2-5
CASSGRLAGTNRLVQFF TGTGCCAGCAGTGGGAGACTAGCGGGAACCAATAGGTTAGTGCAGTTCTTC TRBV12-3/TRBV12-4 TRBD2 17 . TRBJ2-1
CASSSGTLYEQYF TGTGCCAGCAGTTCAGGGACCCTTTACGAGCAGTACTTC TRBV28 . 13 . TRBJ2-7
CASGNGNQPQHF TGTGCCAGCGGGAACGGAAATCAGCCCCAGCATTTT TRBV6-6 . 12 many TRBJ1-5
CASSQEGLNQFF TGTGCCAGCAGCCAAGAGGGACTCAATCAGTTCTTC TRBV14 . 12 few TRBJ2-1
CVSSLSSDGYTF TGTGTCAGCAGTTTATCGAGTGATGGCTACACCTTC TRBV12-3/TRBV12-4 . 12 . TRBJ1-2
CASSLSGTDTQYF TGTGCCAGCAGCCTCTCGGGCACAGATACGCAGTATTTT TRBV7-7 . 13 . TRBJ2-3
CASSIGFGAFF TGTGCCAGTAGTATAGGGTTCGGGGCTTTCTTT TRBV19 . 11 few TRBJ1-1
CASGLEETQYF TGTGCCAGCGGTCTCGAAGAGACCCAGTACTTC TRBV2 . 11 many TRBJ2-5
CASRPDRGRTGELFF TGTGCCAGTAGACCCGACAGGGGGCGTACCGGGGAGCTGTTTTTT TRBV19 TRBD1 15 few TRBJ2-2
CASSLRERDEQFF TGTGCCAGCAGCTTACGAGAGCGGGATGAGCAGTTCTTC TRBV7-9 . 13 few TRBJ2-1
CASSLAGVDGANVLTF TGTGCCAGCAGTTTAGCGGGAGTAGATGGGGCCAACGTCCTGACTTTC TRBV28 TRBD2 16 . TRBJ2-6
CAISAGPNQPQHF TGTGCCATCAGTGCTGGGCCCAATCAGCCCCAGCATTTT TRBV10-3 . 13 many TRBJ1-5
CASSPRTGLEQYF TGTGCCAGCAGCCCTCGGACAGGGCTCGAGCAGTACTTC TRBV9 TRBD1 13 few TRBJ2-7
CSVGDTVAGELFF TGCAGCGTTGGGGACACCGTGGCCGGGGAGCTGTTTTTT TRBV29-1 . 13 few TRBJ2-2
CASSLAEGGSYEQYF TGTGCCAGCAGTTTAGCCGAAGGGGGTTCCTACGAGCAGTACTTC TRBV12-3/TRBV12-4 . 15 few TRBJ2-7
CASSLTVGPTYEQYF TGTGCCAGCAGCTTAACAGTGGGCCCGACATACGAGCAGTACTTC TRBV7-6 . 15 few TRBJ2-7
CATSRFDTEAFF TGTGCCACCAGCAGATTTGACACTGAAGCTTTCTTT TRBV15 . 12 . TRBJ1-1
CASSFGTDQTEKLFF TGTGCCAGCAGCTTCGGAACAGACCAAACTGAAAAACTGTTTTTT TRBV7-6 . 15 . TRBJ1-4
CASSSLGGSTDTQYF TGTGCCAGTAGTAGCCTGGGGGGCTCGACAGATACGCAGTATTTT TRBV19 . 15 many TRBJ2-3
CASSSREQWANVLTF TGTGCCAGCAGTTCCCGGGAGCAATGGGCCAACGTCCTGACTTTC TRBV12-3/TRBV12-4 . 15 few TRBJ2-6
CASSPAQFGLYEQYF TGTGCCAGCAGTCCGGCACAATTTGGGCTCTACGAGCAGTACTTC TRBV28 . 15 many TRBJ2-7
CASSVSREAFF TGTGCCAGCAGTGTCAGCAGGGAGGCTTTCTTT TRBV25-1 . 11 many TRBJ1-1
CASSYSTGSGTGELFF TGTGCCAGCAGTTACTCGACCGGGAGTGGCACCGGGGAGCTGTTTTTT TRBV6-6 . 16 . TRBJ2-2
CASSDPSSGANVLTF TGTGCCAGCAGTGATCCCAGCTCTGGGGCCAACGTCCTGACTTTC TRBV25-1 . 15 many TRBJ2-6
CASSSGGRAHEQYF TGTGCCAGCAGCTCGGGCGGGAGGGCCCACGAGCAGTACTTC TRBV7-2 TRBD2 14 . TRBJ2-7